This T cell receptor (beta chain) was captured by sequencing in a study of CD8 T cells in Susac syndrome. Looked up from germline, CDR1 is SGDLS and CDR2 is YYNGEE. Trimming left V 3 bases short and J 1 base short, with 13 bases between. CDR3 length: 15 residues. High-throughput TCR beta sequencing covered peripheral CD8+ and CD4+ T cells. In contrast to the negatively isolated CD8+ and CD4+ T cells, TEMRA cells were FACS-enriched. A quantity of about 0.5 to 1 ug RNA underwent reverse transcription using random hexamers. It was immunoSEQ multiplex PCR that amplified TCR beta CDR3 across 54 Vbeta and 13 Jbeta. TCRdb fed the immunoSEQ multiplex PCR reads into MiXCR, producing one record per CDR3 protein. The table has 150,000 to 200,000 distinct CDR3 sequences, 90% to 95% seen once.

The chain is built from TRBV9 and TRBJ1-2; D is ambiguous. This clonotype originated in a human donor with multiple sclerosis. The sample consisted of CD4+ T cells from PBMCs. CDR3 sequence reads: CASSDRGRSNYGYTF. CDR3 bases: TGTGCCAGCAGCGACCGGGGTCGGAGTAACTATGGCTACACCTTC.